The sequence of this TCR beta chain was determined in a study of shared clonotypes between healthy human individuals. Study-wide results and limits: Few donors restricted represented genetic and exposure-history diversity. Sequencing of the sorted subsets was shown by rarefaction to be incomplete despite large depth.

Original methodology: As immunoSEQ supplied junction-only sequences (without quality scores), filtering differed. Some clones are missing from TCRdb's copy, which holds only in-frame ones; the method was immunoSEQ multiplex PCR. That table furnishes V, J and clone size, whereas the DNA furnished D and trimming. This table has 700,000 to 950,000 clones, about 96% appearing once. CDR1 is LNHNV and CDR2 is YYDKDF in the germline V gene (reference sequence). Losses at the gene ends were 0 bases for V and 0 bases for J; bases not matched to a gene: 3. The CDR3 is 17 residues long. As for this clone: Antigen specificity is unknown.

Positive CCR7 selection of CD45RO-negative cells yielded the naive CD8 cells, and terminally differentiated effector memory CD45RA+ cells were excluded. This rearrangement joins TRBV15 to TRBJ2-1, with 9 nucleotides matching TRBD2. This clonotype was obtained from a man between 25 and 39 years old in good health. Sequenced input: naive CD8+ T cells sorted from blood. The DNA of the CDR3 is TGTGCCACCAGCAGAGAGGGACTAGCTAGCTCCTACAATGAGCAGTTCTTC. This encodes CATSREGLASSYNEQFF.